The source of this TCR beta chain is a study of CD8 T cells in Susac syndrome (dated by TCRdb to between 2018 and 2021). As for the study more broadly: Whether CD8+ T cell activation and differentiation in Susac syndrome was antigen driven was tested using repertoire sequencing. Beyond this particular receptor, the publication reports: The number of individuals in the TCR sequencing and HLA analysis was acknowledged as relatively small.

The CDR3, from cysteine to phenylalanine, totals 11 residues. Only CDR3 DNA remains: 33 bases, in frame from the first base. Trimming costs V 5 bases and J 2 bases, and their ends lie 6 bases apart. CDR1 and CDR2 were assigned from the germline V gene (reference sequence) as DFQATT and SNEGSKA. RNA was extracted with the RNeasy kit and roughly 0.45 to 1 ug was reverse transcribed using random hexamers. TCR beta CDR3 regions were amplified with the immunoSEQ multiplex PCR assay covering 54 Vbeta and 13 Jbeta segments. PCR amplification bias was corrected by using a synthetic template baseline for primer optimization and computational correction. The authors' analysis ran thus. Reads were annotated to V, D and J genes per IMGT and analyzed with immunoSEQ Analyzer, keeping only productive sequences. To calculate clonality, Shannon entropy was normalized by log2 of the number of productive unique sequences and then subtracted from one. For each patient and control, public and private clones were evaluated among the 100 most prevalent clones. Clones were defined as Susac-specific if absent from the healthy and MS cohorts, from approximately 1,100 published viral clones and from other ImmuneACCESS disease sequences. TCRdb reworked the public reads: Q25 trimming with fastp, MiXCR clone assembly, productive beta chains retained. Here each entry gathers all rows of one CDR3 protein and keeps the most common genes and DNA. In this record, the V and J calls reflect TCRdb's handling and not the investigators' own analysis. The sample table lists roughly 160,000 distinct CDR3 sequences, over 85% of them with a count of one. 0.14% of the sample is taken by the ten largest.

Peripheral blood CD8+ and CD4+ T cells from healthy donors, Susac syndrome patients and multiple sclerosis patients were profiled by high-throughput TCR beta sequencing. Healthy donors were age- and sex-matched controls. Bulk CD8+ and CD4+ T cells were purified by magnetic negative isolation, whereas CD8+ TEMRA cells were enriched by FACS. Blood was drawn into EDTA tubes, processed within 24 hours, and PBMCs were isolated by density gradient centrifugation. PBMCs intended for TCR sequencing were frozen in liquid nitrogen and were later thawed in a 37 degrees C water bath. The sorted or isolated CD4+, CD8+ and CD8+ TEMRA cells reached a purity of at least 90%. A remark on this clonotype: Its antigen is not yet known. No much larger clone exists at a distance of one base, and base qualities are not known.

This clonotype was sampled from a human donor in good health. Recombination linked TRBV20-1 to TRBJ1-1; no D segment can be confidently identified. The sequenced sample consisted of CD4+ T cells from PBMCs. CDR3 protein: CSAEANTEAFF. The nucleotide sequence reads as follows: TGCAGTGCTGAGGCAAACACTGAAGCTTTCTTT.